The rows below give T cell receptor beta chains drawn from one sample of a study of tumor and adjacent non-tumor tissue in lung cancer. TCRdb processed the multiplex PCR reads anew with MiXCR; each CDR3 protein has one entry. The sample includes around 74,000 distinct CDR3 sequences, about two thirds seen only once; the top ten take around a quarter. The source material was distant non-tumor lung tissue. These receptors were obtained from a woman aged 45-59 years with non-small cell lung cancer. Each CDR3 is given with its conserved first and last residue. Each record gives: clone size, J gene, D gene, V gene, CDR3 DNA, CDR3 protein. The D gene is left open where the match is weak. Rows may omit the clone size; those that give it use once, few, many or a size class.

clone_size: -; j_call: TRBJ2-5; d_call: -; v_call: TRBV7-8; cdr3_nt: TGTGCCAGCAGCAGCTCAGGGGCCTGTGAGACCCAGTACTTC; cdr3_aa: CASSSSGACETQYF
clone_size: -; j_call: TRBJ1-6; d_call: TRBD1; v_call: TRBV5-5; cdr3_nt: TGTGCCAGCAGCGACACAGGGGTTGTTGGCTCCTATAATTCATCCCTCCACTTT; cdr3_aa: CASSDTGVVGSYNSSLHF
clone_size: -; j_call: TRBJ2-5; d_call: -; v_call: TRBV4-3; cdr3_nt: TGCGCCAGCAGCCACGACCAGGGGTGGGAGATCCAGTATTTC; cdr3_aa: CASSHDQGWEIQYF
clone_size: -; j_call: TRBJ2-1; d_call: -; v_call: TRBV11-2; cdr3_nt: TGTGCCAGCAGCTTTGAGTCTGACGCAGGGCAGTTCTTC; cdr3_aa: CASSFESDAGQFF
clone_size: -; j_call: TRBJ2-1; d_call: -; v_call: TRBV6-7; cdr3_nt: TGTACCACCTTCCGGGACATCTACAATGATCAGTTCTTC; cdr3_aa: CTTFRDIYNDQFF
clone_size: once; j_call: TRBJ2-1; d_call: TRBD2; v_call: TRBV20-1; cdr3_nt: TGCAGTGCTAGAGGAGCGGGAGGATCAATGTCCTACAATGTGCAGCTCTTC; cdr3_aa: CSARGAGGSMSYNVQLF
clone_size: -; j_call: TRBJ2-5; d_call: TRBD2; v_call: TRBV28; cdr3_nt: TGTGCCAGCAGGAACGACCCGGGACTAGTAGAGACCCAGTACTTC; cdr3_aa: CASRNDPGLVETQYF
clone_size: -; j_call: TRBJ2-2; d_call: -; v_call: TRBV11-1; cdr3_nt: TGTGCCAGCAACTCCCTAGGGGGGAATACCGGGGAGCTGTTTTTT; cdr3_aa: CASNSLGGNTGELFF
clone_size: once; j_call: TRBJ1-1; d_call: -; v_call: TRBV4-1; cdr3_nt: TGCACCAGCAGCCAAGATCGTTACAGGGCGAACACAGAAGCTTTATTT; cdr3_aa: CTSSQDRYRANTEALF
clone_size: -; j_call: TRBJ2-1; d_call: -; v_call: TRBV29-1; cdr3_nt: TGCAGCGATCTAGGTTCCTACAGTGAGCAGTTCTTC; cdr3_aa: CSDLGSYSEQFF
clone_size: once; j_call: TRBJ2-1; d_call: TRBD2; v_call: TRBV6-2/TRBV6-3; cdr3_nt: TGTGCCAGCAGTTATCAACTAGCGGGACGTAACAATGAGCAGTCCTTC; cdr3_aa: CASSYQLAGRNNEQSF
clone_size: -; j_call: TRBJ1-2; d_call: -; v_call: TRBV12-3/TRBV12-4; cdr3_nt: TGTACCAGCAGTCTACGGACAGACGGAGCCGGGGCATATGGCTACACCTTC; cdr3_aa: CTSSLRTDGAGAYGYTF
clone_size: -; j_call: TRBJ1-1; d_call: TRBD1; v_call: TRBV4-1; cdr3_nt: TGCGGTAGCAGCCAAGATCGTTACAGGGGGAACACTGAAGCTTTCTTT; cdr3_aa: CGSSQDRYRGNTEAFF
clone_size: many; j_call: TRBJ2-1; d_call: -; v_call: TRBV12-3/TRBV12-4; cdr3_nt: TGTGCCAGCACACTGAACAATGAGCAGTTCTTC; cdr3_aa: CASTLNNEQFF
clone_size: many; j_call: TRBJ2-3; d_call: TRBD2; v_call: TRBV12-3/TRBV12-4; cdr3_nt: TGTGCCAGCACCGGGACTAGCTCCCCAGATACGCAGTATTTT; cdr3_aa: CASTGTSSPDTQYF
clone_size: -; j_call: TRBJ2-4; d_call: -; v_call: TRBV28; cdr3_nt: TGTCCCAGCAGTTTTGAATCCCTAGCCAAAAACATTCACAACTTC; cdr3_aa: CPSSFESLAKNIHNF
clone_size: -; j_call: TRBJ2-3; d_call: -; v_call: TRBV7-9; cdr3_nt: TGTGCCAGCACCCGGGGCTACCGAGATACGCAGTATTTT; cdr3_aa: CASTRGYRDTQYF
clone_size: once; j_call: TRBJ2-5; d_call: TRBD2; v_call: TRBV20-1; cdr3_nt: TGCAGTGTGCTGGGACTAGCGCACCAAGAGACCCAGTACTTC; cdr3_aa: CSVLGLAHQETQYF
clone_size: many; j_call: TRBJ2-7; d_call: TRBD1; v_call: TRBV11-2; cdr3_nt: TGTGCCAGCAGCTTAGCAAGGACAGGGGGAGAGCAGTACTTC; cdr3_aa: CASSLARTGGEQYF
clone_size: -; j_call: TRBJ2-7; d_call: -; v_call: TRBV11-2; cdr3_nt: TGTGCCAGCAGCTTAGACATGGGTAGCTCCTACAAGCAGTACTTC; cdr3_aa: CASSLDMGSSYKQYF
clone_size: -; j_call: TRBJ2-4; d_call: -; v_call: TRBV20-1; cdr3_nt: TGCCGTGCGCCGATGGGAAACATTCAGTGCTTC; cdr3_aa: CRAPMGNIQCF
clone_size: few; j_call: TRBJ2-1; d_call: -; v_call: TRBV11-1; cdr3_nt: TGTGCTAGCAGCTTACCTCCTCTGGATGAGCAGATCTTC; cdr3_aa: CASSLPPLDEQIF
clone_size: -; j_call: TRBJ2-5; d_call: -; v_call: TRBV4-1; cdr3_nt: TGCACCAGCAGCCAAGTCAAGAGGAGCGGCCAAGAGACCCAGTACTTC; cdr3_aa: CTSSQVKRSGQETQYF
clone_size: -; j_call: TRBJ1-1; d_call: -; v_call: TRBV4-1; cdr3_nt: TGCGCCAGCAGCCATGATCGTTACAGAGCGAACACTGAAGCCTTCTTT; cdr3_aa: CASSHDRYRANTEAFF
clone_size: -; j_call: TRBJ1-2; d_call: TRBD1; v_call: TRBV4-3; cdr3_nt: TGCACCAGCAGCCCTGGGACAGGGGTTACCTATGACTACACCTTC; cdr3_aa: CTSSPGTGVTYDYTF
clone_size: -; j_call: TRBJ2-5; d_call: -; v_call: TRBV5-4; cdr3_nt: TGTACCAGCAGCCTACGCTGGGACAAGAAAGAGACCCAGTGCTTC; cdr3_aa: CTSSLRWDKKETQCF
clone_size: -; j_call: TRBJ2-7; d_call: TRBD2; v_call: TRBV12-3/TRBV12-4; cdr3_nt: TGTGCCAGCGCCTCGACTAGCGGGAGTTATGAGCAGCATTTC; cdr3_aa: CASASTSGSYEQHF
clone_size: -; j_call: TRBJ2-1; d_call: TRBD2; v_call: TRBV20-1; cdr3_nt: TGCAGTGCCAGATGGACTAGTAATGAGCATTCCTTC; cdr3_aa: CSARWTSNEHSF
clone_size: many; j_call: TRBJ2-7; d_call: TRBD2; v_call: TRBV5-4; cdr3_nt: TGTGCCAGCAGCTACATAGCGGGAGGGTTGTCCTACGAGCAGTACTTC; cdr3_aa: CASSYIAGGLSYEQYF
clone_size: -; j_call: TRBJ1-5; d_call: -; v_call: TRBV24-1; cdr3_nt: TGCGCCACCAGTGAAGGGGGTATCCATATCAATCAGCCCCAGCATTTT; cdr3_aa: CATSEGGIHINQPQHF
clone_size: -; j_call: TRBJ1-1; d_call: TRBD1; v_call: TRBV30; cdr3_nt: TGTGCCCGGATGGACGACAGGGGGCAAGGGGGGAACACTGAAGCTTTCTTT; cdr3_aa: CARMDDRGQGGNTEAFF
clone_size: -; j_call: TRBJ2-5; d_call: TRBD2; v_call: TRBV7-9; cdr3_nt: TGTGCCTGCAGCCCCCGTGGACTAGCGCGAGAGTCCCAGTACTTC; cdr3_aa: CACSPRGLARESQYF
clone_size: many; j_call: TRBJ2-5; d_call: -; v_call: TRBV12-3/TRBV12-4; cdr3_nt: TGTGCCAGCAGTACGAGGGCTGGCGGCCCGGAGACCCAGTACTTC; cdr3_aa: CASSTRAGGPETQYF
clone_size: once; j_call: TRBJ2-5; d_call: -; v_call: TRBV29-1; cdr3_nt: TGCAGCGTTGGCTACAGGCGGGATTTTCAAGAGACCCAGTACTTC; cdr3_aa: CSVGYRRDFQETQYF
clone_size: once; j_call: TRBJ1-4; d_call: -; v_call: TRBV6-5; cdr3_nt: TGTGCCAGCACGTTGGGGAGAGGGGATGAAAAACTGTTTTTT; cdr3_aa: CASTLGRGDEKLFF
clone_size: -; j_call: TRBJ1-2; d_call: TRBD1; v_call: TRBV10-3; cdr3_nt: TGTGCCATCACCCCGGGACAGAGGTGTGGTTACACCTTC; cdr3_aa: CAITPGQRCGYTF
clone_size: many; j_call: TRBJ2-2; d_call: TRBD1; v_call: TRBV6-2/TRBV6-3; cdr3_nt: TGTGCCAGCAGCCACGACAGGGGCGGGACCGGGGAGCTGTTTTTT; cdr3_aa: CASSHDRGGTGELFF
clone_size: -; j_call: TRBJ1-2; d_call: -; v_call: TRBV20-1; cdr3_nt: TGCAGTGCTACCAATCCTGACAACCTCTATGGCTACGCCTTC; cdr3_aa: CSATNPDNLYGYAF
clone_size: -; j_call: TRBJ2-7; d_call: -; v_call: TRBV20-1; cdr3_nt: TGCAGTACTGGAGACCTCTACGAGCAGTACTTC; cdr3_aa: CSTGDLYEQYF
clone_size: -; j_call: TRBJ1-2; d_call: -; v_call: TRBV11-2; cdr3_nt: TGTGCCAGCAGCTTAGATCGGGGCAGCCTAATCTACATCTTC; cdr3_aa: CASSLDRGSLIYIF